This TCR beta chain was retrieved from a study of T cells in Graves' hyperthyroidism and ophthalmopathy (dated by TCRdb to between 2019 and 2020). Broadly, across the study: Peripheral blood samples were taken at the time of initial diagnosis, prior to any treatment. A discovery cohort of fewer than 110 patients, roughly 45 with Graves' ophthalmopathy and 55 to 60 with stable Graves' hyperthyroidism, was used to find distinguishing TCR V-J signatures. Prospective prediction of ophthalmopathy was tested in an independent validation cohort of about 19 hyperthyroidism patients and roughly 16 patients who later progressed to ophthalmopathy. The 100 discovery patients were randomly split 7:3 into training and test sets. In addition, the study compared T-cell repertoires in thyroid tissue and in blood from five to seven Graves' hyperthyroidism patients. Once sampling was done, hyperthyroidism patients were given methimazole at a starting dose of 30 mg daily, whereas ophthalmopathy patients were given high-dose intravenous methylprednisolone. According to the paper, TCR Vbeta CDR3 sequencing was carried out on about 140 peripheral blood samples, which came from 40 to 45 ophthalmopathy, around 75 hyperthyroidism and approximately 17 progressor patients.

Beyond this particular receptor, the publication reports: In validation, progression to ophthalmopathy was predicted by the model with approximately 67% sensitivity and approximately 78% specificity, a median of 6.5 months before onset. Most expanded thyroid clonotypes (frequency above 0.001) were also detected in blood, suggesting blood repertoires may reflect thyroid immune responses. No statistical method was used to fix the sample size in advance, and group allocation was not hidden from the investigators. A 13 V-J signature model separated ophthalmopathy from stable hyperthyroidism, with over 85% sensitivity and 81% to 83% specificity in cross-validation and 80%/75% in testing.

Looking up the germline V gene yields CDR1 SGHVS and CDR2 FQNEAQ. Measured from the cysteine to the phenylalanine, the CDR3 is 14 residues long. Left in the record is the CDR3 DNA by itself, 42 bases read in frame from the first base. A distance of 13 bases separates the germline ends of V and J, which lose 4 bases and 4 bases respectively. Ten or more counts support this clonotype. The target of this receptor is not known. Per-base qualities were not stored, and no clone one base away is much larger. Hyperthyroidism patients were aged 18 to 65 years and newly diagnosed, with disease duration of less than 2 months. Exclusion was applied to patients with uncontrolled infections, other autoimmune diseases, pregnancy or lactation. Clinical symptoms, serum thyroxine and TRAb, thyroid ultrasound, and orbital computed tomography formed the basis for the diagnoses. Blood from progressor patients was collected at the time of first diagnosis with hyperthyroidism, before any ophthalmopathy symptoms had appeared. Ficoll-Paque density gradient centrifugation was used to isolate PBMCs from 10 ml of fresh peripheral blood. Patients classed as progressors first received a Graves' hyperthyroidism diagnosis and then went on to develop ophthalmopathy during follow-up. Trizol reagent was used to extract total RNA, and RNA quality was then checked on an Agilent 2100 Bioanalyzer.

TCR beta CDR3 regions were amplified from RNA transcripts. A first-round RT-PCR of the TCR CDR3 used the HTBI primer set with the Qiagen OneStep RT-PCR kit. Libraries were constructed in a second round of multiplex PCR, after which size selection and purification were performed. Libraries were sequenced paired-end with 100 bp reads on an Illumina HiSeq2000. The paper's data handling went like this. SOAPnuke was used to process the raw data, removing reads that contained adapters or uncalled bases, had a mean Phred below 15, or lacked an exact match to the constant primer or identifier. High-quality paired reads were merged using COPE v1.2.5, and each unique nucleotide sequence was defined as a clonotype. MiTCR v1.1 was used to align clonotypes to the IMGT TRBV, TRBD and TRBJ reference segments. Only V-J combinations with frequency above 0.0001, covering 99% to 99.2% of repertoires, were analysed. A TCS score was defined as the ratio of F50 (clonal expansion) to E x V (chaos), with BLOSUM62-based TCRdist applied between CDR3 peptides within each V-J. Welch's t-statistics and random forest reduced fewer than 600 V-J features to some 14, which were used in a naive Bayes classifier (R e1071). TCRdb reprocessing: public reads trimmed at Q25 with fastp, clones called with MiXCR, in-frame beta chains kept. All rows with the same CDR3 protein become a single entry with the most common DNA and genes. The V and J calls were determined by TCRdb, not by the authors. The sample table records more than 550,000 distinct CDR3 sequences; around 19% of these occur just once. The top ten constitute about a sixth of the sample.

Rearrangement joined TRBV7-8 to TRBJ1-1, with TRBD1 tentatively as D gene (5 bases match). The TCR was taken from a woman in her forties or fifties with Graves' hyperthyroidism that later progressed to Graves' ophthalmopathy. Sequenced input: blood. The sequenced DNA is TGTGCCAGCAGCTCCCTATCGGGGGTCACTGAAGCTTTCTTT. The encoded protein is CASSSLSGVTEAFF.